The clone carrying this TCR beta chain was seen once. The germline V gene has CDR1 MGHRA and CDR2 YSYEKL. The CDR3 totals 15 residues. V lost 0 bases and J 7 bases, leaving 13 bases between the germline ends. The sample belongs to a study of blood T cell repertoires in COVID-19. Sequenced by immunoSEQ multiplex PCR; TCRdb stores in-frame clones only, minus some. The data show about 210,000 clones, approximately 80% seen once. Sequenced sample: peripheral blood. The sequence came from a human donor in a cohort sampled during active COVID-19. The V gene is TRBV4-1, the J gene TRBJ1-5, with D maybe TRBD1 (5 bases). The CDR3 is CASSQDRVLSQPQHF. For the CDR3, the DNA is TGCGCCAGCAGCCAAGACAGGGTCCTGAGCCAGCCCCAGCATTTT.